Listed below are T cell receptor beta chains from one sample, sequenced in a study of T cell responses to AZD1222 COVID-19 vaccine. Profiled with immunoSEQ multiplex PCR; TCRdb holds only in-frame clones, not every one. Among roughly 120,000 clones, around 93% were seen once, and the ten largest hold approximately 7.9%. This specimen consisted of peripheral blood, obtained 28 days after the second AZD1222 dose. These receptors were taken from an adult who received the AZD1222 COVID-19 vaccine. The CDR3 runs from the conserved cysteine through the conserved F or W. Fields, in order: D gene, clone size, J gene, V gene, CDR3 DNA, CDR3 protein. A D gene is named only where the DNA matches it firmly. A row's size may be missing; if present it is once, few, many or a size class.

. few TRBJ1-1 TRBV15 TGTGCCACCAGCCCAAACTTAGGAACTGAAGCTTTCTTT CATSPNLGTEAFF
TRBD2 . TRBJ2-3 TRBV27 TGTGCCAGCAGTTCCCTCCGGGAGGAGAGCACAGATACGCAGTATTTT CASSSLREESTDTQYF
. . TRBJ2-7 TRBV10-3 TGTGCCATCGGTGAGTCGGGCGTTTACTACGAGCAGTACTTC CAIGESGVYYEQYF
. . TRBJ2-3 TRBV7-9 TGTGCCAGCAGCTTGTTGGTCTCGCACACAGATACGCAGTATTTT CASSLLVSHTDTQYF
TRBD1 . TRBJ1-1 TRBV11-2 TGTGCCAGCAGCTTAGACCCAGGGGGGAGGCCTCCGGACACTGAAGCTTTCTTT CASSLDPGGRPPDTEAFF
. . TRBJ1-1 TRBV19 TGTGCCAGCTGGCTGGACAGCGGGACTGAAGCTTTCTTT CASWLDSGTEAFF
. . TRBJ1-1 TRBV3-1/TRBV3-2 TGTGCCAGCAGCCAGCGGATACCAGGGAACACTGAAGCTTTCTTT CASSQRIPGNTEAFF
. . TRBJ2-3 TRBV18 TGTGCCAGTACAGGAACAGGGAGTTGGACAGATACGCAGTATTTT CASTGTGSWTDTQYF
. few TRBJ1-2 TRBV21-1 TGTGCCAGCAGCAAAGGAAAGGGGGACCCTAACTATGGCTACACCTTC CASSKGKGDPNYGYTF
. . TRBJ2-1 TRBV11-2 TGTGCCAGCAGCTCACTGCAGGGTTCCTACAATGAGCAGTTCTTC CASSSLQGSYNEQFF
. once TRBJ1-2 TRBV28 TGTGCCAGCAGTTTAGGGGGCTATGGCTACACCTTC CASSLGGYGYTF
. . TRBJ1-6 TRBV2 TGTGCCAGCAGTTCCGTGCCTAATTCACCCCTCCACTTT CASSSVPNSPLHF
. . TRBJ2-1 TRBV24-1 TGTGCCACCAGTGATTTCCCCTATTCAAATGAGCAGTTCTTC CATSDFPYSNEQFF
TRBD1 once TRBJ1-5 TRBV6-5 TGTGCCAGCAGCCAGGACAGGGCGCAGCCCCAGCATTTT CASSQDRAQPQHF
TRBD2 . TRBJ2-1 TRBV20-1 TGCAGTGCTACTGACGGCAGCGGGGGGGCGCATGAGCAGTTCTTC CSATDGSGGAHEQFF
. . TRBJ1-4 TRBV28 TGTGCCAGCAGAGGAAACAGGCGCGGTGAAAAACTGTTTTTT CASRGNRRGEKLFF
. . TRBJ2-7 TRBV5-1 TGCGCCAGCAGTCCTCCCACGAGAGGATACGAGCAGTACTTC CASSPPTRGYEQYF
. . TRBJ1-6 TRBV7-8 TGTGCCAGCAGCTTAACAACGGCCCAGGGCGGTTCACCCCTCCACTTT CASSLTTAQGGSPLHF
TRBD1 . TRBJ2-7 TRBV5-4 TGTGCCAGCAGCTTAGATCTAAGGGACAGGGAATCCTACGAGCAGTACTTC CASSLDLRDRESYEQYF
TRBD1 . TRBJ1-5 TRBV19 TGTGCCAGTAAGGAGGGGGCATGGGGCAATCAGCCCCAGCATTTT CASKEGAWGNQPQHF
. . TRBJ2-7 TRBV29-1 TGCAGCGCTCAGGGGGGCAGCTCCTACGAGCAGTACTTC CSAQGGSSYEQYF
. . TRBJ2-1 TRBV28 TGTGCCAGCAGTTTTTTTTTAAGCTACAATGAGCAGTTCTTC CASSFFLSYNEQFF
TRBD2 . TRBJ2-2 TRBV9 TGTGCCAGCAGCGTTCGTGGGGGTAGCGGGGGCACCGGGGAGCTGTTTTTT CASSVRGGSGGTGELFF
. . TRBJ2-6 TRBV19 TGTGCCAGTAGTACGGGGGGCGTGGGGGCCAACGTCCTGACTTTC CASSTGGVGANVLTF
. . TRBJ1-2 TRBV4-1 TGCGCCAGCAGCCCGGGCGTGGCAGGGAAAGGGCTTAACTATGGCTACACCTTC CASSPGVAGKGLNYGYTF
. . TRBJ1-1 TRBV6-4 TGTGCCAGCAGTGACCAGACAGGAGTCTCTGAAGCTTTCTTT CASSDQTGVSEAFF
TRBD1 . TRBJ2-5 TRBV7-8 TGTGCCAGCAGCTTAGGAGACAGGGGGCCCCAAGAGACCCAGTACTTC CASSLGDRGPQETQYF
TRBD1 . TRBJ1-1 TRBV6-4 TGTGCCAGCAGTCGCGACAGGGGAAGCACTGAAGCTTTCTTT CASSRDRGSTEAFF
TRBD2 . TRBJ2-1 TRBV19 TGTGCCAGTAGTCCTACTAGCGGGAGGGCCGTGGTTGAGCAGTTCTTC CASSPTSGRAVVEQFF
TRBD2 . TRBJ2-1 TRBV28 TGTGCCAGCAGTTTACCGGGACTAGCGGGAGGGCCCTCCTACAATGAGCAGTTCTTC CASSLPGLAGGPSYNEQFF
. . TRBJ1-1 TRBV20-1 TGCAGTGCGGACAGTAAAAAAGCTTTCTTT CSADSKKAFF
. once TRBJ2-3 TRBV3-1/TRBV3-2 TGTGCCAGCAGCCAAGGGAGTAGGGGGGGCACTGATACGCAGTATTTT CASSQGSRGGTDTQYF
. . TRBJ2-5 TRBV7-7 TGTGCTAGCAGCTTTACGGGACGCCCAGGGGAGACCCAGTACTTC CASSFTGRPGETQYF
. . TRBJ1-2 TRBV15 TGTGCCACCAGTCGGGAGGCTAACTATGGCTACACCTTC CATSREANYGYTF
. . TRBJ2-3 TRBV12-5 TGTGCTAGTGCCCTAGGTGCCCACACAGATACGCAGTATTTT CASALGAHTDTQYF
. . TRBJ1-1 TRBV5-1 TGCGCCAGCAACGCTGGAGTAATGAACACTGAAGCTTTCTTT CASNAGVMNTEAFF
. . TRBJ1-4 TRBV19 TGTGCCAGTAGTATAGGTGGATATGGGACTAATGAAAAACTGTTTTTT CASSIGGYGTNEKLFF
. . TRBJ2-1 TRBV5-1 TGCGCCAGCAGCCGAGGGGGGCGCTCCTACAATGAGCAGTTCTTC CASSRGGRSYNEQFF
. . TRBJ2-3 TRBV5-1 TGCGCCAGCAGCTTGGTGGCCTACACAGATACGCAGTATTTT CASSLVAYTDTQYF